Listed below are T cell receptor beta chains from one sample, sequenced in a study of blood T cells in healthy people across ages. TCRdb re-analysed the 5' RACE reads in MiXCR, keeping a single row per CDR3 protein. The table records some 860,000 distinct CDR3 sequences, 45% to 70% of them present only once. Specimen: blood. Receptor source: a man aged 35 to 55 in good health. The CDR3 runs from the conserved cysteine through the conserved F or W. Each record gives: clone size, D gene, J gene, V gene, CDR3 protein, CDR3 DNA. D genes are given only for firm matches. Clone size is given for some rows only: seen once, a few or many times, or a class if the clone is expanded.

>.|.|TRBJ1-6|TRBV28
CASTSGHSPLHF
TGTGCCAGCACTTCCGGACACTCACCCCTCCACTTT
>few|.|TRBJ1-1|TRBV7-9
CASRSGVRGTEAFF
TGTGCCAGCAGATCAGGGGTTAGGGGAACTGAAGCTTTCTTT
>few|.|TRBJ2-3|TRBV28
CASNSRSSLLDTQYF
TGTGCCAGCAACTCAAGATCTTCACTTCTCGATACGCAGTATTTT
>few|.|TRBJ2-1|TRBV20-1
CSANSPLRRTNEQFF
TGCAGTGCTAATTCCCCCCTGAGACGCACGAATGAGCAGTTCTTC
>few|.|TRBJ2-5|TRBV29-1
CSVVTDQETQYF
TGCAGCGTTGTAACGGACCAAGAGACCCAGTACTTC
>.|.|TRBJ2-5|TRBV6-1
CASRRGVSTLTYQETQYF
TGTGCCAGCAGACGGGGAGTATCGACACTAACGTACCAAGAGACCCAGTACTTC
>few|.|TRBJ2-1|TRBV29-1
CSVALGYNEQFF
TGCAGCGTTGCTTTAGGGTACAATGAGCAGTTCTTC
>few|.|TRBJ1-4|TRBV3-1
CASSAPGLGKLFF
TGTGCCAGCAGCGCGCCGGGACTCGGAAAACTGTTTTTT
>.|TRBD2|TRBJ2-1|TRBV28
CASSRLAEYNEQFF
TGTGCCAGCAGTCGACTAGCAGAATACAATGAGCAGTTCTTC
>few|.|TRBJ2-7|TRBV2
CASSGLQIYEQYF
TGTGCCAGCTCGGGACTTCAAATCTACGAGCAGTACTTC
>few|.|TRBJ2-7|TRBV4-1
CASSQDAGVLFRYEQYF
TGCGCCAGCAGCCAAGATGCAGGGGTCCTTTTTCGCTACGAGCAGTACTTC
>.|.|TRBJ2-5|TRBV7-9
CASSLQMYQETQYF
TGTGCCAGCAGCTTACAAATGTACCAAGAGACCCAGTACTTC
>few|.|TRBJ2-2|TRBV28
CASRYTGELFF
TGTGCCAGTCGTTACACCGGGGAGCTGTTTTTT
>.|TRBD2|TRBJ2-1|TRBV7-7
CASSLISGGEQFF
TGTGCTAGCAGCTTAATTTCGGGGGGGGAGCAGTTCTTC
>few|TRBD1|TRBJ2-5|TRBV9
CASSTTGAGETQYF
TGTGCCAGCAGCACCACAGGGGCGGGTGAGACCCAGTACTTC
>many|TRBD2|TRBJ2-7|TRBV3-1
CASSQEGGRGREQYF
TGTGCCAGCAGCCAAGAAGGCGGGAGGGGGAGGGAGCAGTACTTC
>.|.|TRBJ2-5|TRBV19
CASSLGLSEQYF
TGTGCCAGTAGTTTAGGGTTGAGTGAGCAGTACTTC
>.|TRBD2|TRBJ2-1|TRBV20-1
CSALSGTSGGGEQFF
TGCAGTGCCCTTTCCGGGACTAGCGGGGGGGGAGAGCAGTTCTTC
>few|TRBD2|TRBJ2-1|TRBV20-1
CSATGLAGGLEQFF
TGCAGTGCTACAGGACTAGCGGGAGGGCTTGAGCAGTTCTTC
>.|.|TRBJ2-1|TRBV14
CASSRAGASRSQETQFF
TGTGCCAGCAGCCGTGCTGGGGCTAGTAGATCCCAAGAGACCCAGTTCTTC
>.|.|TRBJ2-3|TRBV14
CASSQQQGGTDTQYF
TGTGCCAGCAGCCAACAACAAGGGGGCACAGATACGCAGTATTTT
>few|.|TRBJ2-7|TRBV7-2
CASSITSYEQYF
TGTGCCAGCAGCATTACCTCCTACGAGCAGTACTTC
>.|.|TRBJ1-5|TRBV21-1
CASSITQPQHF
TGTGCCAGCAGCATAACTCAGCCCCAGCATTTT
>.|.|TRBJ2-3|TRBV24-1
CATSDYGATDTQYF
TGTGCCACCAGTGATTACGGGGCTACAGATACGCAGTATTTT
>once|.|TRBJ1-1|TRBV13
CASSLERTTEAFF
TGTGCCAGCAGCTTAGAAAGGACTACTGAAGCTTTCTTT
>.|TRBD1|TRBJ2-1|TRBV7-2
CASSLGSGTGNNEQFF
TGTGCCAGCAGCTTAGGGTCCGGGACAGGGAACAATGAGCAGTTCTTC
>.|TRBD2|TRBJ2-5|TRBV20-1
CSATFGTSGIVETQYF
TGCAGTGCTACTTTTGGGACTAGCGGGATTGTAGAGACCCAGTACTTC
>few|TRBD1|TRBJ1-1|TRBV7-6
CASSYPGQEAFF
TGTGCCAGCAGCTACCCGGGACAGGAAGCTTTCTTT
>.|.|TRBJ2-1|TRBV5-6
CATNLLLEGEQFF
TGTGCCACCAACCTCCTCCTTGAGGGTGAGCAGTTCTTC
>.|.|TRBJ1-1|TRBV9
CASRVGEGTESFF
.